The 17 T cell receptor beta chains below come from one sample, sequenced in a study of Graves' ophthalmopathy and Graves' hyperthyroidism. Amplification of TCR beta CDR3 regions used RNA transcripts. The first-round RT-PCR employed HTBI primers together with the Qiagen OneStep RT-PCR kit. A multiplex PCR was then performed as the second round. TCRdb re-derived calls from the multiplex PCR reads in MiXCR, one entry per CDR3 protein. The sample holds almost 750,000 distinct CDR3 sequences; 40% are singletons and the top ten take about 40%. Input material: peripheral blood. The receptors were sampled from an adult man with Graves' ophthalmopathy.

Many counts were recorded for this clonotype. The chain links TRBV25-1 to TRBJ2-2; unclear D gene. The CDR3 is 12 residues long. Germline CDR1 reads MGHDK; CDR2 reads SYGVNS. V was pared by 7 bases and J by 3 bases, with 6 bases between. The CDR3 loop reads CASISYTGELFF. CDR3 bases: TGTGCCAGCATCAGCTACACCGGGGAGCTGTTTTTT.

The chain uses TRBV19 and TRBJ2-2; 7 nucleotides align to TRBD1. Unmatched junction bases numbered 3, after V lost 5 bases and J lost 3 bases. The V gene's germline CDR1 is LNHDA and CDR2 SQIVND (reference sequence). The CDR3 length is 14 residues. The CDR3 region is CASSLGGHTGELFF. In DNA form, the CDR3 reads TGTGCCAGTAGTCTAGGGGGCCACACCGGGGAGCTGTTTTTT. The full variable domain, with the rest looked up from reference TRBV19 and TRBJ2-2, is DGGITQSPKYLFRKEGQNVTLSCEQNLNHDAMYWYRQDPGQGLRLIYYSQIVNDFQKGDIAEGYSVSREKKESFPLTVTSAQKNPTAFYLCASSLGGHTGELFFGEGSRLTVL.

With respect to this clonotype: This may arise from a read error, as a much more abundant clone is one base away. V usage is TRBV20-1 and J usage is TRBJ1-3; D is possibly TRBD1 (5 bases). The CDR3 has 13 amino acids. V was cut by 6 bases and J by 5 bases, with 14 bases left in between. Germline V gene data show CDR1 as DFQATT and CDR2 as SNEGSKA (reference sequence). DNA of the CDR3: TGCAGTGCCAAAGGGGCAGCGAGAAACACCATATATTTT. This translates into CSAKGAARNTIYF.

This clonotype was found a few times. This could be a read error, since a much larger clone is one nucleotide away. The V and J genes are TRBV24-1 and TRBJ2-7; TRBD2 agrees at 8 bases. This CDR3 spans 12 amino acids. Losses at the gene ends were 7 bases for V and 3 bases for J; bases not matched to a gene: 1. Germline CDR1 and CDR2: KGHDR and SFDVKD. CDR3 sequence reads: CATRGTSYEQYF. As DNA, the CDR3 is TGTGCCACCAGGGGGACTAGCTACGAGCAGTACTTC.

This clonotype has more than one count but fewer than ten. The CDR3 region has the DNA TGTGCCAGCAGCCCCGCGGGGGGATTTCCCGGGGAGCTGTTTTTT. This translates into CASSPAGGFPGELFF. J is TRBJ2-2 and V is TRBV11-1; TRBD2 matches 8 bases. Germline loops: CDR1 SGHAT, CDR2 FQDESV (reference sequence). Trimming cost V 5 bases and J 6 bases; bases outside gene matches: 8. The CDR3 runs 15 residues.

This clonotype was seen a single time. This chain links TRBV7-9 with TRBJ2-7; 7 bases fit TRBD1. V lost 3 bases, J lost 5 bases, and 7 bases stayed unmatched. Germline CDR1 and CDR2: SEHNR and FQNEAQ (reference sequence). CDR3 length: 14 amino acids. The CDR3 here is CASSFSTGSNEQYF. In DNA form, the CDR3 reads TGTGCCAGCAGCTTCTCGACAGGGAGTAACGAGCAGTACTTC.

This clonotype was counted ten times or more. The chain combines TRBV29-1 with TRBJ1-2; weak D call: TRBD1 (6 bases). The CDR3 covers 12 residues. Germline CDR1 SQVTM, CDR2 ANQGSEA. The ends were cut back, 5 bases at V and 6 bases at J, with 13 bases in the middle. The CDR3 reads CSVTGSLNGYTF. CDR3 in DNA: TGCAGCGTTACAGGGAGCCTCAATGGCTACACCTTC.

The CDR3 region has the DNA TGTGCCAGCAGCTCGACCGCAGGGGCGGCCTATGGCTACACCTTC. This encodes CASSSTAGAAYGYTF. This rearrangement joins TRBV25-1 to TRBJ1-2, with D possibly being TRBD1 (6 bases). The CDR3 has 15 amino acids. The germline V gene has CDR1 MGHDK and CDR2 SYGVNS. V lost 6 bases, J lost 4 bases, and 18 bases lay in between.

The chain recombines TRBV7-9 with TRBJ2-7; the D gene could be TRBD1 or TRBD2 (5 bases each). This CDR3 comprises 17 residues. V was shortened by 6 bases and J by 4 bases, with 25 bases between the two germline ends. Looked up from germline, CDR1 is SEHNR and CDR2 is FQNEAQ (reference sequence). CDR3 bases: TGTGCCAGCAGTTTCCCCCCTCCAAACCCCGGGGCTTACGAGCAGTACTTC. This encodes CASSFPPPNPGAYEQYF. The full variable domain, in which reference TRBV7-9 and TRBJ2-7 provide the parts outside the CDR3, is DTGVSQNPRHKITKRGQNVTFRCDPISEHNRLYWYRQTLGQGPEFLTYFQNEAQLEKSRLLSDRFSAERPKGSFSTLEIQRTEQGDSAMYLCASSFPPPNPGAYEQYFGPGTRLTVT.

This clonotype was observed a few times. This chain joins TRBV6-6 and TRBJ1-1; a possible D gene is TRBD1 (6 bases). Germline CDR1 reads MNHNY; CDR2 reads SVGAGI (reference sequence). This CDR3 comprises 16 residues. V was trimmed by 7 bases and J by 1 base, leaving 19 bases between them. DNA for the CDR3: TGTGCCAGCACGCCCCGGGGGGGGACAAGGAACACTGAAGCTTTCTTT. Protein: CASTPRGGTRNTEAFF.

In regard to this clonotype: The conserved phenylalanine or tryptophan normally closing the CDR3 is absent here, so this likely arose from a read error. The limits of the CDR3 on the DNA are not certain, so only TCRdb's listed CDR3 is given. The rearrangement joins TRBV6-2 or TRBV6-3 to TRBJ1-3. The CDR3 has 12 residues if both end residues are counted. In germline, CDR1 is MNHEY, CDR2 SVGEGT. CDR3 sequence reads: CASGLFTGTMTV.

This clonotype occurred a few times. The V and J genes are TRBV6-1 and TRBJ1-4; no definite D call. Germline assignment: CDR1 MNHNS and CDR2 SASEGT. Trimming took 7 bases from V and 0 from J, leaving 9 bases between them. The CDR3 runs 14 residues. The chain's CDR3 is CASKRAATNEKLFF. The CDR3 region has the DNA TGTGCCAGCAAGCGGGCAGCAACTAATGAAAAACTGTTTTTT.

This clonotype came up once. A much bigger clone sits one base away, suggesting this may be a read error. The rearrangement uses TRBV10-3 and TRBJ1-1; no firm D call. From germline, CDR1 is ENHRY and CDR2 SYGVKD. The CDR3 runs 11 residues. The germline V and J ends were trimmed by 6 bases and 3 bases, with 5 bases remaining between them. CDR3 residues: CAIRIDTEAFF. The CDR3 DNA follows: TGTGCCATCAGAATAGACACTGAAGCTTTCTTT.

J is TRBJ2-7 and V is TRBV7-2, with 9 bases matching TRBD1. Germline CDR1 is SGHTA and CDR2 is FQGNSA. There are 13 residues in the CDR3. V trimming: 3 bases; J trimming: 9 bases; junction bases outside the gene matches: 6. The CDR3 reads CASSFGGTGMQYF. The CDR3, as DNA: TGTGCCAGCAGCTTTGGGGGGACAGGGATGCAGTACTTC.

Of note for this clonotype: This sequence may be a read error, since a much larger clone differs from it by one base. The V gene is TRBV7-2, the J gene TRBJ1-6; D call uncertain. CDR3 length equals 14 residues. In germline, CDR1 is SGHTA, CDR2 FQGNSA. The DNA for the CDR3 is TGTGCCGGCAGCTTACGTCAGATAAATTCACCCCTCCACTTT. It yields the protein CAGSLRQINSPLHF.

This clonotype has a count of ten or more. The chain employs TRBV29-1 and TRBJ2-7; 9 bases are shared with TRBD1. This CDR3 is 15 amino acids long. Trimming cost V 1 base and J 9 bases; bases outside gene matches: 13. Germline CDR1 is SQVTM and CDR2 is ANQGSEA. CDR3 residues: CSVEVPGTGSIGQYF. CDR3 bases: TGCAGCGTTGAAGTCCCCGGGACAGGGTCAATAGGGCAGTACTTC.

The rearrangement joins TRBV11-2 to TRBJ2-7; TRBD2 agrees at 12 bases. The CDR3 loop spans 15 amino acids. CDR1 is SGHAT, CDR2 FQNNGV, per germline. Trimming removed 8 bases from V and 3 bases from J; junction bases left unmatched: 8. DNA of the CDR3: TGTGCCAGCTCACCACTACTAGCGGGAGGCTACGAGCAGTACTTC. It translates to CASSPLLAGGYEQYF.